The present T cell receptor beta chain was sequenced within a study of T cells after posttransplantation cyclophosphamide. The V end lost 0 bases, the J end lost 14 bases, and 21 bases lay between the germline ends. In germline, CDR1 is MRHNA, CDR2 SNTAGT. The CDR3 extends over 15 amino acids. The assay was immunoSEQ multiplex PCR, and TCRdb's table has in-frame clones only and misses some. Captured here are over 35,000 clones, none seen once; the top ten comprise roughly 2.3%. This clone was observed a few times. The chain combines TRBV6-4 with TRBJ2-3, with a possible D match to TRBD2 (6 bases). The TCR comes from a middle-aged man in good health, CMV-negative, and a related stem cell transplant donor. Sequencing was carried out using PBMCs. The CDR3 bases are TGTGCCAGCAGTGACTCGACTGTCCCTAGCGCCCCTAGGTATTTT. Protein product: CASSDSTVPSAPRYF.